The 13 T cell receptor beta chains listed next were all sequenced from one sample in a study of blood T cell repertoires in COVID-19. Libraries were prepared by immunoSEQ multiplex PCR; TCRdb keeps only in-frame clonotypes and omits some of them. The sample holds about 670,000 clones, approximately 90% seen once. The sample was peripheral blood. The receptors originated from a woman aged 18-30 years with acute or convalescent COVID-19.

The rearrangement joins TRBV5-1 to TRBJ2-3, with TRBD2 matching over 8 bases. The germline gives CDR1 SGHRS, CDR2 YFSETQ. This CDR3 has 15 residues. V lost 2 bases to trimming and J lost 2 bases; unmatched junction nucleotides: 4. CDR3 protein: CASSLGGGTTDTQYF. CDR3 in DNA: TGCGCCAGCAGCTTAGGCGGGGGGACCACAGATACGCAGTATTTT. The complete variable domain, with remaining parts taken from reference TRBV5-1 and TRBJ2-3, reads KAGVTQTPRYLIKTRGQQVTLSCSPISGHRSVSWYQQTPGQGLQFLFEYFSETQRNKGNFPGRFSGRQFSNSRSEMNVSTLELGDSALYLCASSLGGGTTDTQYFGPGTRLTVL.

The V gene is TRBV5-4, the J gene TRBJ2-1, with 10 positions matching TRBD2. V lost 4 bases, J lost 6 bases, and 7 bases stayed unmatched. This CDR3 is 15 amino acids long. Germline assignment: CDR1 SGHNT and CDR2 YYREEE (reference sequence). This CDR3 is CASSRERGGVNEQFF. The CDR3 DNA is TGTGCCAGCAGCCGAGAGCGGGGGGGTGTCAATGAGCAGTTCTTC.

For this clone: The sample carries other DNA sequences with the same CDR3. The V and J genes are TRBV27 and TRBJ1-1; D remains unclear. The V gene's germline CDR1 is MNHEY and CDR2 SMNVEV (reference sequence). The CDR3 contains 13 residues. V lost 5 bases and J 4 bases, leaving 11 bases between the germline ends. The CDR3 protein is CASSPRQGTEAFF. The DNA for the CDR3 is TGTGCCAGCAGTCCGCGGCAAGGCACTGAAGCTTTCTTT.

V is TRBV5-1 and J is TRBJ2-3; 7 bases line up with TRBD2. Germline CDR1 is SGHRS and CDR2 is YFSETQ. The CDR3 spans 18 residues. J gave up 2 bases and V 2 bases, and 14 bases lay outside the gene matches. CDR3 in DNA: TGCGCCAGCAGCTTAGTTGCGGGGGTCGCCGGTCTCACAGATACGCAGTATTTT. Translation: CASSLVAGVAGLTDTQYF. Full variable domain (outside the CDR3, taken from reference TRBV5-1 and TRBJ2-3): KAGVTQTPRYLIKTRGQQVTLSCSPISGHRSVSWYQQTPGQGLQFLFEYFSETQRNKGNFPGRFSGRQFSNSRSEMNVSTLELGDSALYLCASSLVAGVAGLTDTQYFGPGTRLTVL.

This clone has just a few counts. The chain recombines TRBV19 with TRBJ1-2, with D tentatively TRBD1 (6 bases). V lost 6 bases, J lost 5 bases, and 16 bases lay in between. The germline CDR1 and CDR2 sequences are LNHDA and SQIVND (reference sequence). The CDR3 covers 14 residues. DNA of the CDR3: TGTGCCAGTAGATCCGTTGGGGGGGCGTATGGCTACACCTTC. It specifies CASRSVGGAYGYTF.

A single count supports this clone. The CDR3 reads CASSPTGSGGNEKLFF. Here the CDR3 DNA reads TGTGCCAGCTCGCCCACCGGGTCCGGAGGTAATGAAAAACTGTTTTTT. The chain uses TRBV18 and TRBJ1-4; the D is unclear. CDR3 length: 16 residues. Deletions cut 6 bases from V and 4 bases from J, with 18 bases between. The germline CDR1 and CDR2 sequences are KGHSH and LQKENI. Looking up the rest from reference TRBV18 and TRBJ1-4 gives the full variable domain: NAGVMQNPRHLVRRRGQEARLRCSPMKGHSHVYWYRQLPEEGLKFMVYLQKENIIDESGMPKERFSAEFPKEGPSILRIQQVVRGDSAAYFCASSPTGSGGNEKLFFGSGTQLSVL.

This clone has more than one count but fewer than ten. The V and J genes are TRBV27 and TRBJ1-1; 7 nucleotides align to TRBD1. The CDR3 length is 18 residues. Trimming took 0 bases from V and 5 from J; bases not matched to a gene: 15. The germline V gene encodes CDR1 MNHEY and CDR2 SMNVEV (reference sequence). This CDR3 is CASSLSGVRGGMGTEAFF. The CDR3 nucleotides are TGTGCCAGCAGTTTATCGGGGGTCCGAGGGGGCATGGGGACTGAAGCTTTCTTT.

V and J are TRBV29-1 and TRBJ2-3, with D maybe TRBD2 (6 bases). The CDR3 sequence is 14 residues long. Germline lookup yields CDR1 SQVTM and CDR2 ANQGSEA. With 3 bases removed from V and 6 bases from J, the gap between germline ends came to 16 bases. Here the CDR3 DNA reads TGCAGCGTTGAGTCGCGGGGATTCGCGGATACGCAGTATTTT. Amino acids: CSVESRGFADTQYF.

The chain joins TRBV14 to TRBJ2-5; 7 bases match TRBD2. Germline V gives CDR1 SGHDN, CDR2 FVKESK. The CDR3 sequence is 14 residues long. V was pared by 3 bases and J by 4 bases, with 5 bases of the junction left unmatched. This CDR3 reads CASSHLREGETQYF. The DNA of the CDR3 is TGTGCCAGCAGCCATCTTAGGGAGGGAGAGACCCAGTACTTC.

The rearrangement links TRBV3-1 (or the pseudogene TRBV3-2) to TRBJ2-5, with 8 bases lining up with TRBD2. V lost 5 bases to trimming and J lost 1 base; unmatched junction nucleotides: 15. The CDR3 length is 18 residues. Germline values: CDR1 LGHDT, CDR2 YNNKEL (reference sequence). DNA for the CDR3: TGTGCCAGCAGCGACCGAGAAGGGACTAGGTTTAGCCAAGAGACCCAGTACTTC. As protein: CASSDREGTRFSQETQYF.

The chain employs TRBV7-9 and TRBJ2-4; 11 positions agree with TRBD1. The junction had 3 bases not matched to a gene; V was cut back by 1 base and J by 7 bases. Germline CDR1 SEHNR, CDR2 FQNEAQ (reference sequence). The CDR3 runs 15 residues. The CDR3 DNA reads TGTGCCAGCAGCTTAGGGACAGGGGGCGCGAACATTCAGTACTTC. Translated, it gives CASSLGTGGANIQYF.

The V and J genes are TRBV3-1 (or the pseudogene TRBV3-2) and TRBJ1-3; 8 bases are a match to TRBD1. Looked up from germline, CDR1 is LGHDT and CDR2 is YNNKEL (reference sequence). This CDR3 is built from 17 residues. The V and J ends lost 2 bases and 3 bases, in that order; junction bases with no gene match: 9. The CDR3 is CASSQPFQGAFGNTIYF. The CDR3 DNA is TGTGCCAGCAGCCAACCCTTCCAGGGGGCATTTGGAAACACCATATATTTT.

This clone was counted once. The chain uses TRBV21-1 and TRBJ1-4. TRBV21-1 is termed a pseudogene. The CDR3 covers 15 residues. CDR3 residues: CASSKGGGVDEKLFF. The CDR3 DNA reads as TGTGCCAGCAGCAAGGGAGGGGGTGTAGATGAAAAACTGTTTTTT.